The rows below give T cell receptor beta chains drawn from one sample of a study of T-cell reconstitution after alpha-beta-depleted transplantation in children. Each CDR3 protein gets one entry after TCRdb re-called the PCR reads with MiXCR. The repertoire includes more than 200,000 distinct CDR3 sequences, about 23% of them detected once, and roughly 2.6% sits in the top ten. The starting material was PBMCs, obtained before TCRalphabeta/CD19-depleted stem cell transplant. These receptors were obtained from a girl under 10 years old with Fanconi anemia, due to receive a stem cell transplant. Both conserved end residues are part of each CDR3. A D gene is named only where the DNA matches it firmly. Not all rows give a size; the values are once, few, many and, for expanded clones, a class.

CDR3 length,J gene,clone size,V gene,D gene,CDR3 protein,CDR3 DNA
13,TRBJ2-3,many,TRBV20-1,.,CSAYYFATDTQYF,TGCAGTGCTTATTATTTCGCCACAGATACGCAGTATTTT
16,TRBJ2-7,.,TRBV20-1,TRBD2,CSAREHGLAGGDEQYF,TGCAGTGCTAGAGAACATGGACTAGCGGGAGGGGACGAGCAGTACTTC
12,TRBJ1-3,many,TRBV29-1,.,CSVDRARNTIYF,TGCAGCGTTGATCGGGCGCGAAACACCATATATTTT
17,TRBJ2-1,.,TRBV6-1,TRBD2,CASSRRESGSSYNEQFF,TGTGCCAGCAGTAGAAGGGAGAGCGGGAGCTCCTACAATGAGCAGTTCTTC
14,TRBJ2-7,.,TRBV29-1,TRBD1,CSVDSGTGVYEQYF,TGCAGCGTTGATTCCGGGACAGGGGTGTACGAGCAGTACTTC
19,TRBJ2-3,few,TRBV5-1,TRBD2,CASSLDATSGRLSTDTQYF,TGCGCCAGCAGCTTGGATGCGACTAGCGGGAGGTTAAGCACAGATACGCAGTATTTT
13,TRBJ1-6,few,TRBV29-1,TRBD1,CSVGQGKDSPLHF,TGCAGCGTTGGACAGGGGAAGGATTCACCCCTCCACTTT
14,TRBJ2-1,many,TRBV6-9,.,CARIDAISYNEQFF,TGTGCCAGGATAGACGCCATTTCTTACAATGAGCAGTTCTTC
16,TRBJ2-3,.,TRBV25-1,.,CASSDARRASTDTQYF,TGTGCCAGCAGTGACGCCCGCCGGGCCAGCACAGATACGCAGTATTTT
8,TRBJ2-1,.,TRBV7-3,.,CASSKQFF,TGTGCCAGCAGTAAGCAGTTCTTC
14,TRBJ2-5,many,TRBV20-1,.,CSASFSGVQETQYF,TGCAGTGCTAGTTTTAGCGGAGTACAAGAGACCCAGTACTTC
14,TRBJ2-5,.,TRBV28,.,CASSQFSGQETQYF,TGTGCCAGCAGCCAGTTCAGTGGTCAAGAGACCCAGTACTTC
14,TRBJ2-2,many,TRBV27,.,CASSLLQAAGELFF,TGTGCCAGCAGTTTATTGCAGGCGGCCGGGGAGCTGTTTTTT
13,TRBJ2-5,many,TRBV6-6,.,CASAPREQETQYF,TGTGCCAGCGCCCCCCGGGAGCAAGAGACCCAGTACTTC
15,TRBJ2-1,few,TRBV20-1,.,CSARVVLGHYNEQFF,TGCAGTGCTAGAGTGGTACTAGGGCACTACAATGAGCAGTTCTTC
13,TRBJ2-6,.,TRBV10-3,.,CAIRDAGANVLTF,TGTGCCATCAGGGATGCTGGGGCCAACGTCCTGACTTTC
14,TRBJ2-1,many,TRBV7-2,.,CASSLGLVSYEQFF,TGTGCCAGCAGCTTAGGACTAGTTTCCTATGAGCAGTTCTTC
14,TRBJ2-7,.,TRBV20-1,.,CSARDGQGSYEQYF,TGCAGTGCTAGAGATGGGCAGGGTTCCTACGAGCAGTACTTC
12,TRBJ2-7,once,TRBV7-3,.,CASSLDGAEQYF,TGTGCCAGCAGCTTAGACGGGGCCGAGCAGTACTTC
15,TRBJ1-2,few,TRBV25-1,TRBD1,CASSTEELTGDGYTF,TGTGCCAGCAGTACCGAAGAACTAACAGGGGACGGCTACACCTTC
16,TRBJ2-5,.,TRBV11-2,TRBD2,CASSLDLNSGQETQYF,TGTGCCAGCAGCTTAGATCTGAATAGCGGGCAAGAGACCCAGTACTTC
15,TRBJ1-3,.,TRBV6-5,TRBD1,CASSYGQGSGNTIYF,TGTGCCAGCAGTTACGGACAGGGTTCTGGAAACACCATATATTTT
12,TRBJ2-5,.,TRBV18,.,CASSDQQETQYF,TGTGCCAGCTCGGACCAACAAGAGACCCAGTACTTC
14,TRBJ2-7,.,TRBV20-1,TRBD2,CSARVSGAPYEQYF,TGCAGTGCCAGGGTTAGCGGGGCGCCCTACGAGCAGTACTTC
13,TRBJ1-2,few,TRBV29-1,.,CSVAEDSPYGYTF,TGCAGCGTTGCTGAGGACAGTCCCTATGGCTACACCTTC
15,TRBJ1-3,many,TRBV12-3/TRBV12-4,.,CASSGQNYSGNTIYF,TGTGCCAGCAGTGGACAGAACTACTCTGGAAACACCATATATTTT
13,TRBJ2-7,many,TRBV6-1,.,CASSGRGSYEQYF,TGTGCCAGCAGCGGGAGAGGCTCCTACGAGCAGTACTTC
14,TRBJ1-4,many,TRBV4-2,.,CASSQVRGSEKLFF,TGTGCCAGCAGCCAAGTTCGGGGGAGTGAAAAACTGTTTTTT
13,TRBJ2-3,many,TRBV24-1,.,CATSGADTDTQYF,TGTGCCACCAGTGGAGCGGACACAGATACGCAGTATTTT
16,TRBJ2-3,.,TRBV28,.,CASSRGRGGHVNTQYF,TGTGCCAGCAGTAGGGGACGAGGGGGGCATGTTAATACGCAGTATTTT
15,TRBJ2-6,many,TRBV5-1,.,CASSAETSGANVLTF,TGCGCCAGCAGCGCTGAAACCTCTGGGGCCAACGTCCTGACTTTC
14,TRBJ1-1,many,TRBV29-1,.,CSVEVKAASLEAFF,TGCAGCGTTGAGGTCAAGGCAGCAAGTTTAGAAGCTTTCTTT
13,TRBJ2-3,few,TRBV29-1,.,CSVGGLRTDTQYF,TGCAGCGTGGGGGGACTGCGCACAGATACGCAGTATTTT